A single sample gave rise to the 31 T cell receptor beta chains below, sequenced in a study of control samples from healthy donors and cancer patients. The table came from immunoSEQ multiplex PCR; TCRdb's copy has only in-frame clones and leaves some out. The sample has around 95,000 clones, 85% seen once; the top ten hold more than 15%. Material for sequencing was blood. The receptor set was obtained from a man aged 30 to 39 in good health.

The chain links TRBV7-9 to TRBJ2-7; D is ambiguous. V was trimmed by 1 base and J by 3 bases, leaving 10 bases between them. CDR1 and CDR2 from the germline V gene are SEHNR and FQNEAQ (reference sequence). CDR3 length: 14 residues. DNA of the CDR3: TGTGCCAGCAGCTTAGGCAGAACCAGCTACGAGCAGTACTTC. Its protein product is CASSLGRTSYEQYF.

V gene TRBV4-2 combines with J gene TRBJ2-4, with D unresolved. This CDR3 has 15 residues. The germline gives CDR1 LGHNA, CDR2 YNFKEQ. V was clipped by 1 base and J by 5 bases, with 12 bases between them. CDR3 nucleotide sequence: TGTGCCAGCAGCCAAGCAACGGGCGGCCAAAACATTCAGTACTTC. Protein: CASSQATGGQNIQYF.

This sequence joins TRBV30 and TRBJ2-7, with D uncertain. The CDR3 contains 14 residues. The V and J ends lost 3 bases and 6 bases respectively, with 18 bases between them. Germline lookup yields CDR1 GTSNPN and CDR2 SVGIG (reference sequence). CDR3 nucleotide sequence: TGTGCCTGGAGCGACGGGTACCTCTCTACCGAGCAGTACTTC. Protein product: CAWSDGYLSTEQYF. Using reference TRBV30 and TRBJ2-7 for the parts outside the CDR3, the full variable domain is SQTIHQWPATLVQPVGSPLSLECTVEGTSNPNLYWYRQAAGRGLQLLFYSVGIGQISSEVPQNLSASRPQDRQFILSSKKLLLSDSGFYLCAWSDGYLSTEQYFGPGTRLTVT.

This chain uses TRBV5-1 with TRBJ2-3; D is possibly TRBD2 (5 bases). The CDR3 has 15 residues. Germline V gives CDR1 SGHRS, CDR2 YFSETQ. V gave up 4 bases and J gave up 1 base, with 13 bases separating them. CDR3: CASSVGLRGTDTQYF. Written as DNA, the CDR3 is TGCGCCAGCAGCGTAGGGTTGAGGGGCACAGATACGCAGTATTTT.

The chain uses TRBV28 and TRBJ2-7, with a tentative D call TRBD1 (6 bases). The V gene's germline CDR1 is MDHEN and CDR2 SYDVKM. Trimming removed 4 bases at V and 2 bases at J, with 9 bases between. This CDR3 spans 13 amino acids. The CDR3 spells CASSSTGPYEQYF. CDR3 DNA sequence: TGTGCCAGCAGTTCTACAGGGCCCTACGAGCAGTACTTC.

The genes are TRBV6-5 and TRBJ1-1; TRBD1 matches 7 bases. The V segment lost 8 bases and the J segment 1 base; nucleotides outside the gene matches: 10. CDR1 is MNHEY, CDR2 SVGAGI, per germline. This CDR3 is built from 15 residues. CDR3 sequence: CASHPIGGANTEAFF. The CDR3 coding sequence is TGTGCCAGCCACCCCATAGGGGGCGCGAACACTGAAGCTTTCTTT.

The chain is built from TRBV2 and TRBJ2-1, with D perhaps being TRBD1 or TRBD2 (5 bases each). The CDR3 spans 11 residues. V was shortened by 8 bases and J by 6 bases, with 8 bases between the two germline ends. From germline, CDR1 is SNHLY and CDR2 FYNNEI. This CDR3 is CASGTFNEQFF. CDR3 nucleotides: TGTGCCAGCGGGACCTTCAATGAGCAGTTCTTC.

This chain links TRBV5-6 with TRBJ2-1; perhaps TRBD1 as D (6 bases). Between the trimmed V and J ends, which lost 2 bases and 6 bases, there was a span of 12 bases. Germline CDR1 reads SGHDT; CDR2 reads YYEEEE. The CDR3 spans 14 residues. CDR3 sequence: CASSFLTGFNEQFF. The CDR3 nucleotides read TGTGCCAGCAGCTTCCTTACAGGGTTCAATGAGCAGTTCTTC.

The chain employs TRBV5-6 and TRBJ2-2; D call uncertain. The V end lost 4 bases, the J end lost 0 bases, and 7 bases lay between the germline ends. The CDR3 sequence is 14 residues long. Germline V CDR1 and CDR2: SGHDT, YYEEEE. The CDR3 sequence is CASSQGSNTGELFF. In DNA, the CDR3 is TGTGCCAGCAGCCAAGGATCGAACACCGGGGAGCTGTTTTTT.

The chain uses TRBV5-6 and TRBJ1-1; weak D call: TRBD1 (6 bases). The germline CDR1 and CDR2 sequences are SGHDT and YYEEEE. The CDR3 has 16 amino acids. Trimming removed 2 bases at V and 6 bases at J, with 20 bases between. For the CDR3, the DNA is TGTGCCAGCAGCTTCCTGTCGGCAGGGGTGAATGCTGAAGCTTTCTTT. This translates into CASSFLSAGVNAEAFF.

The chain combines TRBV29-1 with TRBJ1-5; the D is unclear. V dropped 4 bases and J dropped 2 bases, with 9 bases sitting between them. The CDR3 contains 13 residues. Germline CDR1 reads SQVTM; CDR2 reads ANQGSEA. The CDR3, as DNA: TGCAGCGTTGCAGGAGAGGGCAATCAGCCCCAGCATTTT. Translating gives CSVAGEGNQPQHF.

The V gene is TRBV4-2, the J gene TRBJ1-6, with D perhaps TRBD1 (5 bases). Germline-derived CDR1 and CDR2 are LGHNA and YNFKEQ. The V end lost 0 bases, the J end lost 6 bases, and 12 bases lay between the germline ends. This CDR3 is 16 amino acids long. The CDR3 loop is CASSQDPKGTNSPLHF. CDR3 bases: TGTGCCAGCAGCCAAGATCCCAAGGGGACTAATTCACCCCTCCACTTT.

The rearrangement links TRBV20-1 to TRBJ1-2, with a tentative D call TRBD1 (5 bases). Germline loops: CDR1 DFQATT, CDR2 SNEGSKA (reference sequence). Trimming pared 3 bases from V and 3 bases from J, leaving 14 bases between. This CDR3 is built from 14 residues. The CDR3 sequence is CSASTREGDYGYTF. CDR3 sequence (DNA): TGCAGTGCTAGTACCAGGGAGGGAGACTATGGCTACACCTTC.

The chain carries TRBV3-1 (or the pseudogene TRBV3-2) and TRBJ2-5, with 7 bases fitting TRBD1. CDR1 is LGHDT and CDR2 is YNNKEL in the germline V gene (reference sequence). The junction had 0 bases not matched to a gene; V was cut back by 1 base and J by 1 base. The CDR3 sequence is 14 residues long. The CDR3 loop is CASSQGDSQETQYF. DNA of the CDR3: TGTGCCAGCAGCCAAGGGGACAGCCAAGAGACCCAGTACTTC.

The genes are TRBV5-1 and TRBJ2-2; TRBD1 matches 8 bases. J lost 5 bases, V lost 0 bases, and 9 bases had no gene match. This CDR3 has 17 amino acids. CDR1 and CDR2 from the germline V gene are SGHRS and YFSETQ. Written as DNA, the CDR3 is TGCGCCAGCAGCTTGGCCCCAGGGGGCAAGGTAACCGGGGAGCTGTTTTTT. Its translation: CASSLAPGGKVTGELFF.

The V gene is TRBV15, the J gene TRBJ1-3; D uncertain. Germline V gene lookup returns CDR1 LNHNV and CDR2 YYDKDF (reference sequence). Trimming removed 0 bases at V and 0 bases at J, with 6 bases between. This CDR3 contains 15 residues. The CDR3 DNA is TGTGCCACCAGCAGAGATCCCAGCTCTGGAAACACCATATATTTT. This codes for CATSRDPSSGNTIYF.

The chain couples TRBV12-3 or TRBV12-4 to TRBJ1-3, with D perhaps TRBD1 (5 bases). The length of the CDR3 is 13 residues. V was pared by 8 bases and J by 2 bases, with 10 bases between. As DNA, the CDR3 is TGTGCCAGCCTTTGGGGGACTGGAAACACCATATATTTT. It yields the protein CASLWGTGNTIYF.

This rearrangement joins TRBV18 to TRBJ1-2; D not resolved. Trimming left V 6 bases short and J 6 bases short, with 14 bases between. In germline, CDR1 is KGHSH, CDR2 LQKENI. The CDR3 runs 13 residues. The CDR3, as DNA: TGTGCCAGCTCTGAGACCATGGGAGATGGCTACACCTTC. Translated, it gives CASSETMGDGYTF. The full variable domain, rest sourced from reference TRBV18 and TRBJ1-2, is NAGVMQNPRHLVRRRGQEARLRCSPMKGHSHVYWYRQLPEEGLKFMVYLQKENIIDESGMPKERFSAEFPKEGPSILRIQQVVRGDSAAYFCASSETMGDGYTFGSGTRLTVV.

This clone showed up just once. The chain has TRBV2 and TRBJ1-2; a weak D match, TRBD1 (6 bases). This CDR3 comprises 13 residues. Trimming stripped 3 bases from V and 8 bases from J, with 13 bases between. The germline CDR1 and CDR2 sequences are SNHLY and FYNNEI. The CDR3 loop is CASSDGGASGYTF. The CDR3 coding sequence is TGTGCCAGCAGTGATGGGGGCGCTTCCGGCTACACCTTC. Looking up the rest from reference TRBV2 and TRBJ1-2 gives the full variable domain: EPEVTQTPSHQVTQMGQEVILRCVPISNHLYFYWYRQILGQKVEFLVSFYNNEISEKSEIFDDQFSVERPDGSNFTLKIRSTKLEDSAMYFCASSDGGASGYTFGSGTRLTVV.

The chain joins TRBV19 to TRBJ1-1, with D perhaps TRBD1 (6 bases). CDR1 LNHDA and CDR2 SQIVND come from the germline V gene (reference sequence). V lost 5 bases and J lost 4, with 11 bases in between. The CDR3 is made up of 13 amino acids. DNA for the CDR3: TGTGCCAGTAGTCATAGGGGGGCCACTGAAGCTTTCTTT. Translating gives CASSHRGATEAFF.

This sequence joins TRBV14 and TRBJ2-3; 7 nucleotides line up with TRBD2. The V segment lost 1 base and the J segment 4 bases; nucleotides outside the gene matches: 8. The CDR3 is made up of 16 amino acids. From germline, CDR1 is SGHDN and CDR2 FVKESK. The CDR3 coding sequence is TGTGCCAGCAGCCAAGGGGCAGCGGGGTACGCAGATACGCAGTATTTT. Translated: CASSQGAAGYADTQYF.

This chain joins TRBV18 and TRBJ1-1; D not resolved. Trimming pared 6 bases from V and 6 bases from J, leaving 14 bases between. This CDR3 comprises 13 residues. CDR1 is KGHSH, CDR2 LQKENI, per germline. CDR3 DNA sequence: TGTGCCAGCTCCCCAAACCATCAGTCTGAAGCTTTCTTT. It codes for CASSPNHQSEAFF.

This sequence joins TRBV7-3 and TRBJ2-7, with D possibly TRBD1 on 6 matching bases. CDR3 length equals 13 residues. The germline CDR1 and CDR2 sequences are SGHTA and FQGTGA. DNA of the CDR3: TGTGTCTTGGGGCGCAGGGGCTCCTACGAGCAGTACTTC. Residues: CVLGRRGSYEQYF.

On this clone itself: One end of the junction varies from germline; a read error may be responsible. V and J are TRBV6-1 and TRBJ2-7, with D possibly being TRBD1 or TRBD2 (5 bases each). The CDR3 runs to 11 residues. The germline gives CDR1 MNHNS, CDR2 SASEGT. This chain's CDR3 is CASSGGGWGLF. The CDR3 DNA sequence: TGTGCCAGCAGTGGGGGCGGGTGGGGTTTATTC.

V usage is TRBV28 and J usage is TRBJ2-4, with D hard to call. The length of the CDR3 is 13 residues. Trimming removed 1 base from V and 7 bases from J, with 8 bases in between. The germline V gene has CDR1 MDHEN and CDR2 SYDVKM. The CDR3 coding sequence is TGTGCCAGCAGTTTATACCAAGACAACATTCAGTACTTC. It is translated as CASSLYQDNIQYF.

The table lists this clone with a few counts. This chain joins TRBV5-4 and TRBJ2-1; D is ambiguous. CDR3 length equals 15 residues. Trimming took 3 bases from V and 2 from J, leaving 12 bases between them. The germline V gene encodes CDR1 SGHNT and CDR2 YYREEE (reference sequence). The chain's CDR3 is CASSSDPRPYNEQFF. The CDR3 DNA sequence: TGTGCCAGCAGCTCCGACCCACGTCCCTACAATGAGCAGTTCTTC.

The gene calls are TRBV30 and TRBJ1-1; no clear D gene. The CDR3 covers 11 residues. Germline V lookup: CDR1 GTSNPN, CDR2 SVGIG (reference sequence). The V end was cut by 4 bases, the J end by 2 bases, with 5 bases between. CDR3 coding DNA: TGTGCCTGGATCCGTAACACTGAAGCTTTCTTT. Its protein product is CAWIRNTEAFF.

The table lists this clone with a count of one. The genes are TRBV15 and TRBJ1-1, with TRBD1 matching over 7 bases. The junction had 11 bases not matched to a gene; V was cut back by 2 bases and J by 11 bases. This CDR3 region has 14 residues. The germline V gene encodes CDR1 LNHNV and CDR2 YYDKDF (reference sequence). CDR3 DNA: TGTGCCACCAGCAGACGACAGGGCTCCAAGGGGGCTTTCTTT. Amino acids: CATSRRQGSKGAFF.

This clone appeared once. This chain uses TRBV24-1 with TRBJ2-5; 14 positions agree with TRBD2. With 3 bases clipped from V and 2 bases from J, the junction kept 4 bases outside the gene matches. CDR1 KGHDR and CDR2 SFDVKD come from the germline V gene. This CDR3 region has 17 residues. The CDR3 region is CATSDPGLAGGQETQYF. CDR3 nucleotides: TGTGCCACCAGTGATCCCGGACTAGCGGGGGGTCAAGAGACCCAGTACTTC.

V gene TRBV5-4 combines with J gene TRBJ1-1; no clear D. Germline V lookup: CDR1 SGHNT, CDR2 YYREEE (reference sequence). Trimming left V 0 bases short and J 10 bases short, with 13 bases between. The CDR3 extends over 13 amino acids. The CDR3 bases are TGTGCCAGCAGCTTGGACGCCTTGGGAGGAGCTTTCTTT. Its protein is CASSLDALGGAFF.

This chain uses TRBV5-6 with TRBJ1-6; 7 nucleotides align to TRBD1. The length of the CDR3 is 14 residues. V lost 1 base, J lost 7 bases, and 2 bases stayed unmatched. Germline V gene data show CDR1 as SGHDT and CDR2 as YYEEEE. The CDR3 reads CASSLLRGNSPLHF. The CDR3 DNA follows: TGTGCCAGCAGCTTGCTCAGGGGGAATTCACCCCTCCACTTT. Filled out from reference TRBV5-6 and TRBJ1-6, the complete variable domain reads DAGVTQSPTHLIKTRGQQVTLRCSPKSGHDTVSWYQQALGQGPQFIFQYYEEEERQRGNFPDRFSGHQFPNYSSELNVNALLLGDSALYLCASSLLRGNSPLHFGNGTRLTVT.